The 23 T cell receptor beta chains reported below all come from one sample, sequenced in a study of molecular identifiers for immune sequencing clone quantification. MiXCR, run by TCRdb on the PCR reads, gives a single entry per CDR3 protein. The data show over 90,000 distinct CDR3 sequences, about 35% seen once. Specimen: naive CD8+ T cells from blood, with Jurkat cell RNA spiked in. The subset denotes: FACS-sorted CD8+CD4-CCR7+CD45RA+ naive T cells. Source of these receptors: a human donor in good health. Some libraries in this study had Jurkat cell RNA spiked in.

Many counts were recorded for this clonotype. This chain uses TRBV20-1 with TRBJ2-5, with unresolved D. The CDR3 length is 16 residues. Germline CDR1 and CDR2: DFQATT and SNEGSKA (reference sequence). V was clipped by 2 bases and J by 4 bases, with 20 bases between them. DNA for the CDR3: TGCAGTGCTAGACCACCTAGGACGCCGTATCGAGAGACCCAGTACTTC. Its protein product is CSARPPRTPYRETQYF.

This clonotype occurred once. J is TRBJ1-1 and V is TRBV11-3; 7 positions match TRBD1. V gave up 1 base and J gave up 4 bases; unmatched junction bases: 12. CDR3 length: 17 amino acids. Germline loops: CDR1 SGHNT, CDR2 YENEEA. CDR3 coding DNA: TGTGCCAGCAGCTTAGGGTTTGGGGGGTCAGGGGGCACTGAAGCTTTCTTT. It encodes CASSLGFGGSGGTEAFF.

V usage is TRBV19 and J usage is TRBJ2-5; TRBD2 aligns across 13 bases. There are 14 residues in the CDR3. The V gene's germline CDR1 is LNHDA and CDR2 SQIVND (reference sequence). J lost 3 bases, V lost 9 bases, and 4 bases had no gene match. CDR3 bases: TGTGCCAGCCGAGGACTAGCGGGAGAAGAGACCCAGTACTTC. Translating gives CASRGLAGEETQYF.

This clonotype was detected only a few times. This chain uses TRBV7-2 with TRBJ2-3; 11 bases agree with TRBD2. The CDR3 loop spans 16 amino acids. The germline CDR1 and CDR2 sequences are SGHTA and FQGNSA. The trim removed 2 bases at V and 9 bases at J, leaving 10 bases unmatched. CDR3 protein: CASSLSRSGREETQYF. The DNA of the CDR3 is TGTGCCAGCAGCTTAAGTCGTAGCGGGAGGGAGGAGACGCAGTATTTT.

V and J are TRBV4-2 and TRBJ2-5; D uncertain. With 0 bases removed from V and 2 bases from J, the gap between germline ends came to 10 bases. The germline gives CDR1 LGHNA, CDR2 YNFKEQ. The CDR3 runs to 15 residues. CDR3 loop: CASSQERAWQETQYF. The DNA for the CDR3 is TGTGCCAGCAGCCAAGAAAGGGCATGGCAAGAGACCCAGTACTTC.

This chain links TRBV27 with TRBJ2-7; TRBD1 matches 7 bases. Germline-derived CDR1 and CDR2 are MNHEY and SMNVEV (reference sequence). The trim removed 0 bases at V and 0 bases at J, leaving 2 bases unmatched. The CDR3 consists of 15 residues. CDR3 region: CASSLSTGSSYEQYF. CDR3 nucleotide sequence: TGTGCCAGCAGTTTATCGACAGGGAGCTCCTACGAGCAGTACTTC.

Worth noting for this clonotype: The conserved phenylalanine or tryptophan normally closing the CDR3 is absent here, so this likely arose from a read error. The chain links TRBV27 to TRBJ2-1; D is possibly TRBD1 or TRBD2 (5 bases each). The CDR3 contains 16 residues. Trimming pared 5 bases from V and 2 bases from J, leaving 16 bases between. Germline lookup yields CDR1 MNHEY and CDR2 SMNVEV (reference sequence). CDR3 residues: CASSQRGTATYNEQFS. Written as DNA, the CDR3 is TGTGCCAGCAGTCAACGGGGCACCGCCACCTACAATGAGCAGTTCTCC.

This clonotype has just a few counts. The rearrangement links TRBV6-5 to TRBJ2-1; 11 positions agree with TRBD2. The CDR3 loop spans 15 amino acids. Per the germline V gene, CDR1 is MNHEY and CDR2 is SVGAGI. J lost 8 bases, V lost 6 bases, and 9 bases had no gene match. The CDR3 DNA follows: TGTGCCAGCAGCGTTGTAGCGGGAGGGCGCGATGAGCAGTTCTTC. Translating gives CASSVVAGGRDEQFF.

This clonotype has just a few counts. J is TRBJ2-5 and V is TRBV14; D gene ambiguous. The CDR3 totals 13 residues. The germline gives CDR1 SGHDN, CDR2 FVKESK. V was trimmed by 8 bases and J by 5 bases, leaving 15 bases between them. The CDR3 here is CASSAWAGETQYF. Written as DNA, the CDR3 is TGTGCCAGCTCGGCGTGGGCCGGGGAGACCCAGTACTTC.

The chain has TRBV11-2 and TRBJ2-5, with 9 bases aligning to TRBD2. J lost 5 bases, V lost 1 base, and 8 bases had no gene match. Germline-derived CDR1 and CDR2 are SGHAT and FQNNGV. The CDR3 extends over 16 amino acids. CDR3 loop: CASSLGPSGNGETQYF. The CDR3 DNA is TGTGCCAGCAGCTTAGGTCCTAGCGGGAACGGTGAGACCCAGTACTTC.

The chain uses TRBV27 and TRBJ2-1; TRBD1 aligns across 7 bases. The CDR3 consists of 12 residues. Germline assignment: CDR1 MNHEY and CDR2 SMNVEV (reference sequence). V shed 10 bases, J shed 1 base, and the junction held 1 base outside the gene matches. The CDR3 DNA reads TGTGCCACCAGGGGGTCCTACAATGAGCAGTTCTTC. Its translation: CATRGSYNEQFF.

There are many counts of this clonotype. V gene TRBV28 combines with J gene TRBJ2-5, with TRBD1 matching 10 bases. V lost 8 bases and J lost 2; bases outside the gene matches: 2. The CDR3 is 13 amino acids. Germline assignment: CDR1 MDHEN and CDR2 SYDVKM. CDR3 DNA: TGTGCCAGCCGGGACAGGGGACAAGAGACCCAGTACTTC. This sequence encodes CASRDRGQETQYF.

This clonotype has ten or more counts. The rearrangement links TRBV20-1 to TRBJ1-2, with D possibly being TRBD1 (6 bases). Trimming removed 5 bases at V and 5 bases at J, with 9 bases between. Germline CDR1 and CDR2: DFQATT and SNEGSKA (reference sequence). CDR3 length: 11 amino acids. CDR3 region: CSASGQYGYTF. The CDR3 region has the DNA TGCAGTGCTTCCGGACAGTATGGCTACACCTTC.

The chain links TRBV11-2 to TRBJ2-1; TRBD2 matches 9 bases. The germline V gene has CDR1 SGHAT and CDR2 FQNNGV. V dropped 8 bases and J dropped 0; count of bases not matched to a gene: 5. The CDR3 covers 15 residues. The CDR3 sequence: CASQLSGSSYNEQFF. As DNA, the CDR3 is TGTGCCAGCCAACTTAGCGGGAGCTCCTACAATGAGCAGTTCTTC.

With regard to this clonotype: Being one base from a much bigger clone, this may be a read error. The chain links TRBV28 to TRBJ1-1; D gene unclear. Trimming stripped 7 bases from V and 5 bases from J, with 20 bases between. Germline CDR1 and CDR2: MDHEN and SYDVKM. This CDR3 contains 15 residues. The CDR3 bases are TGTGCCAGCACCCACACGCCGCCAGGAGGAACTGAAGCTTTCTTT. This gives the protein CASTHTPPGGTEAFF.

This clonotype came up many times. V is TRBV27 and J is TRBJ2-6; D remains ambiguous. The CDR3 sequence is 13 residues long. The germline gives CDR1 MNHEY, CDR2 SMNVEV (reference sequence). V was pared by 4 bases and J by 1 base, with 2 bases between. For the CDR3, the DNA is TGTGCCAGCAGTTGGTCTGGGGCCAACGTCCTGACTTTC. Translating gives CASSWSGANVLTF.

V is TRBV20-1 and J is TRBJ1-1, with 7 bases matching TRBD1. After removal of 5 bases from V and 3 bases from J, the junction contained 6 bases not matched to a gene. This CDR3 region has 13 residues. Germline lookup yields CDR1 DFQATT and CDR2 SNEGSKA (reference sequence). This CDR3 is CSAGQARDTEAFF. The CDR3 DNA reads TGCAGTGCTGGACAGGCGCGCGACACTGAAGCTTTCTTT.

About this clonotype: This clone may be a read error of a much larger clone one base away. The genes are TRBV13 and TRBJ1-6; tentative D call: TRBD1 (5 bases). Germline loops: CDR1 PRHDT, CDR2 FYEKMQ (reference sequence). The ends were cut back, 8 bases at V and 14 bases at J, with 19 bases in the middle. This CDR3 has 13 residues. The CDR3 reads CASSTWTPFTLHF. CDR3 nucleotide sequence: TGTGCCAGCTCTACCTGGACACCCTTCACCCTCCACTTT.

Of note for this clonotype: A read error may account for a junction end that differs from germline. The genes are TRBV10-3 and TRBJ2-7; no clear D gene. This CDR3 is 12 amino acids long. Germline CDR1 reads ENHRY; CDR2 reads SYGVKD. CDR3: CAIRTGSYERYF. Here the CDR3 DNA reads TGTGCCATCAGGACGGGTTCCTACGAGCGGTACTTC.

The sample holds a few counts of this clonotype. A much larger clone is a single base away; this may be a read error. J is TRBJ2-2 and V is TRBV14, with a tentative D call TRBD2 (5 bases). The V gene's germline CDR1 is SGHDN and CDR2 FVKESK. The CDR3 length is 11 residues. This CDR3 is CASTDTGELLF. Here the CDR3 DNA reads TGTGCCAGCACCGACACCGGGGAGCTGCTTTTT.

The chain employs TRBV27 and TRBJ1-2; 7 positions match TRBD1. V lost 5 bases to trimming and J lost 1 base; unmatched junction nucleotides: 7. Germline CDR1 MNHEY, CDR2 SMNVEV (reference sequence). This CDR3 contains 15 residues. The CDR3, as DNA: TGTGCCAGCAGTCCGGGGTCAGGGGGTAACTATGGCTACACCTTC. This gives the protein CASSPGSGGNYGYTF.

Details on this clonotype: This may come from a read error, since a much larger clone is one base off. The V call is TRBV7-8, the J call TRBJ2-1; D might be TRBD2 (7 bases). Germline CDR1 and CDR2: SGHVS and FQNEAQ. The CDR3 contains 15 residues. The CDR3 coding sequence is TGTGCCTCACGGGAGGAGCGGGACACCTACAATGAGCAGATCTTC. Amino acids: CASREERDTYNEQIF.

V usage is TRBV5-1 and J usage is TRBJ2-5; 8 bases are shared with TRBD1. CDR3 length: 14 amino acids. J gave up 5 bases and V 4 bases, and 7 bases lay outside the gene matches. Germline CDR1 is SGHRS and CDR2 is YFSETQ. CDR3 region: CASSATGAVETQYF. The CDR3 nucleotides read TGCGCCAGCAGCGCGACAGGGGCAGTGGAGACCCAGTACTTC.